A selection of T cell receptor beta chains follows, all from one sample in a study of control samples from healthy donors and cancer patients. Produced via immunoSEQ multiplex PCR; TCRdb's table is partial and in-frame only. Here the sample spans about 130,000 clones, about nine tenths being singletons. The sequencing input was blood. The receptors originated from a man aged 18 to 30 in good health. CDR3s include the opening cysteine and the closing phenylalanine or tryptophan. Fields, in order: V gene, clone size, CDR3 length, J gene, CDR3 protein. Clone size is shown for a subset of rows, as once, few, many or a class of expanded clone.

v_call: TRBV6-5; clone_size: once; cdr3_length: 15; j_call: TRBJ1-4; cdr3_aa: CASRTGGAANEKLFF
v_call: TRBV13; clone_size: once; cdr3_length: 16; j_call: TRBJ2-6; cdr3_aa: CASSLAGLPGANVLTF
v_call: TRBV11-2; clone_size: NA; cdr3_length: 14; j_call: TRBJ1-2; cdr3_aa: CASSLASHGYGYTF
v_call: TRBV6-5; clone_size: NA; cdr3_length: 15; j_call: TRBJ1-3; cdr3_aa: CASGYSRHSGNTIYF
v_call: TRBV29-1; clone_size: NA; cdr3_length: 12; j_call: TRBJ2-2; cdr3_aa: CSGRQNTGELFF
v_call: TRBV2; clone_size: NA; cdr3_length: 14; j_call: TRBJ2-7; cdr3_aa: CASSTSGATYEQYF
v_call: TRBV11-2; clone_size: NA; cdr3_length: 12; j_call: TRBJ1-2; cdr3_aa: CASSLIGSGYTF
v_call: TRBV5-1; clone_size: once; cdr3_length: 13; j_call: TRBJ2-3; cdr3_aa: CASSLTGEDTQYF
v_call: TRBV5-7; clone_size: NA; cdr3_length: 18; j_call: TRBJ1-4; cdr3_aa: CASSVDRDRASPNEKLFF
v_call: TRBV11-2; clone_size: NA; cdr3_length: 16; j_call: TRBJ1-2; cdr3_aa: CASSLKQPGSNYGYTF
v_call: TRBV7-2; clone_size: NA; cdr3_length: 13; j_call: TRBJ1-2; cdr3_aa: CASSLGGNYGYTF
v_call: TRBV10-3; clone_size: NA; cdr3_length: 14; j_call: TRBJ1-1; cdr3_aa: CAISDEGRNTEAFF
v_call: TRBV4-2; clone_size: NA; cdr3_length: 15; j_call: TRBJ1-1; cdr3_aa: CASSQDSGLDTEAFF
v_call: TRBV6-1; clone_size: NA; cdr3_length: 15; j_call: TRBJ2-1; cdr3_aa: CASSDLARAYNEQFF
v_call: TRBV24-1; clone_size: few; cdr3_length: 15; j_call: TRBJ2-3; cdr3_aa: CATSDTGGGTDTQYF
v_call: TRBV3-1/TRBV3-2; clone_size: few; cdr3_length: 13; j_call: TRBJ1-1; cdr3_aa: CASSQVGVTEAFF
v_call: TRBV11-1; clone_size: NA; cdr3_length: 15; j_call: TRBJ2-3; cdr3_aa: CASSLDTRFTDTQYF